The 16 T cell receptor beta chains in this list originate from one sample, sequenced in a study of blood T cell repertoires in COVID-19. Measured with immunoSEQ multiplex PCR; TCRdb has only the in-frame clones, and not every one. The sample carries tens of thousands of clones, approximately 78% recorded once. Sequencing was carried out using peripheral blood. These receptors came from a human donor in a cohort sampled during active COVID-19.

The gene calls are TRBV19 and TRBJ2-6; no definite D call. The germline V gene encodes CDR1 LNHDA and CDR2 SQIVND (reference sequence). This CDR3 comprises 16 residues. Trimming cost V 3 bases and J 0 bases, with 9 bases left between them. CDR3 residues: CASSIFLYSGANVLTF. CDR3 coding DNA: TGTGCCAGTAGTATTTTTCTTTACTCTGGGGCCAACGTCCTGACTTTC.

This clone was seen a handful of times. The chain's CDR3 is CASSLDRVTVGRQPQHF. Here the CDR3 DNA reads TGTGCCAGCAGCTTAGACAGGGTTACGGTCGGCCGCCAGCCCCAGCATTTT. The rearrangement joins TRBV7-8 to TRBJ1-5; D is perhaps TRBD1 (6 bases). V was shortened by 1 base and J by 7 bases, with 20 bases between the two germline ends. Germline-derived CDR1 and CDR2 are SGHVS and FQNEAQ. This CDR3 comprises 17 residues.

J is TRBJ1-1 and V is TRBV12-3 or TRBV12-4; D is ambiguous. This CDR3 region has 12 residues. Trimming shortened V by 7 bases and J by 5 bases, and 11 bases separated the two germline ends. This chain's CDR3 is CASTYGGTEAFF. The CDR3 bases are TGTGCCAGCACCTACGGAGGGACTGAAGCTTTCTTT.

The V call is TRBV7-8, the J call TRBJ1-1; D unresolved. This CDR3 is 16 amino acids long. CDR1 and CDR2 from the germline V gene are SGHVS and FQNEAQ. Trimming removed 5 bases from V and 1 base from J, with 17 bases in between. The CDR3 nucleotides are TGTGCCAGCAGCCCCACTCTTTCCGTTCAGAACACTGAAGCTTTCTTT. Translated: CASSPTLSVQNTEAFF.

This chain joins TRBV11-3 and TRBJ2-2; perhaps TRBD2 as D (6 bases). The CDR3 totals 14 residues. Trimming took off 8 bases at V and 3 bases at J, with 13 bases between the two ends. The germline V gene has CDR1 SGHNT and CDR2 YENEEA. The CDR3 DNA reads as TGTGCCAGCGCGGGGTATGGGGACACCGGGGAGCTGTTTTTT. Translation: CASAGYGDTGELFF.

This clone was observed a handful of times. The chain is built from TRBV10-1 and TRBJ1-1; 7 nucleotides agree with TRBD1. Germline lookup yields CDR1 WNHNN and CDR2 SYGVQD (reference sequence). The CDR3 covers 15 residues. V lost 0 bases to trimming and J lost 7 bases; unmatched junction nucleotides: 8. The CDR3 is CASSESTGTAGEAFF. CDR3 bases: TGCGCCAGCAGTGAGTCGACAGGGACCGCTGGTGAAGCTTTCTTT.

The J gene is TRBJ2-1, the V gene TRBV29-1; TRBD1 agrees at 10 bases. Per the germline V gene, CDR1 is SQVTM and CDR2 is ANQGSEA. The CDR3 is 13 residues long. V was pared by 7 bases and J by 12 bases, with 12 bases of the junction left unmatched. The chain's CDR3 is CSAGTGATIGQFF. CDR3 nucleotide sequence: TGCAGCGCGGGGACAGGGGCGACAATTGGGCAGTTCTTC.

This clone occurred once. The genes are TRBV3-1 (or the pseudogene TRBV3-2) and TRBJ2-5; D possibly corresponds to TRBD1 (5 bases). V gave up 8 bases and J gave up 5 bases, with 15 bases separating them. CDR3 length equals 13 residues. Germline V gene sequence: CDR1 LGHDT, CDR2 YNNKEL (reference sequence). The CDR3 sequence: CASQGSQAETQYF. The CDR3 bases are TGTGCCAGCCAGGGTAGCCAAGCGGAGACCCAGTACTTC.

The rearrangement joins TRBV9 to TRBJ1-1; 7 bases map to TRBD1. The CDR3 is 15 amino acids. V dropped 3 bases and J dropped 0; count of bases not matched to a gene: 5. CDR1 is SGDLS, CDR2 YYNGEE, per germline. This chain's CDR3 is CASSGRTGMNTEAFF. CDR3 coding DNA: TGTGCCAGCAGCGGCCGGACAGGTATGAACACTGAAGCTTTCTTT.

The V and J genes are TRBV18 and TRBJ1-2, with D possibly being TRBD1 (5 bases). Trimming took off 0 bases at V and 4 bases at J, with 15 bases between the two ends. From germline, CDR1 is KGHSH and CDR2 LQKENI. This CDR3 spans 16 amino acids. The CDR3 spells CASSPPSIGEGYGYTF. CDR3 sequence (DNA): TGTGCCAGCTCACCACCCTCCATAGGGGAGGGCTATGGCTACACCTTC.

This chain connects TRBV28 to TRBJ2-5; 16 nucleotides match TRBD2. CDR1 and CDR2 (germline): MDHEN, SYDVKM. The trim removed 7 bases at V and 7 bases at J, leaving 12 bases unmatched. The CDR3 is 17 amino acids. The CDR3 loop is CASTAPGLAGGHGTQYF. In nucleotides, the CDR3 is TGTGCCAGCACCGCACCGGGACTAGCGGGGGGGCATGGGACCCAGTACTTC.

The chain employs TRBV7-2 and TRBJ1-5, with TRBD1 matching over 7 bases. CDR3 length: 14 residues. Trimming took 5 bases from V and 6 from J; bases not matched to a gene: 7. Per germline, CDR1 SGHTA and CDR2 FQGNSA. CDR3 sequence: CASSPGTAGQPQHF. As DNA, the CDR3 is TGTGCCAGCAGCCCCGGGACAGCAGGTCAGCCCCAGCATTTT.

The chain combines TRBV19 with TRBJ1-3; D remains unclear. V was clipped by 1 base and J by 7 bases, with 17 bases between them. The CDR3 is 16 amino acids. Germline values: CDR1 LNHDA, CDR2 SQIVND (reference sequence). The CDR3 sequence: CASSIGGPDRWNTIYF. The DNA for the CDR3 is TGTGCCAGTAGTATAGGCGGGCCGGACCGGTGGAACACCATATATTTT.

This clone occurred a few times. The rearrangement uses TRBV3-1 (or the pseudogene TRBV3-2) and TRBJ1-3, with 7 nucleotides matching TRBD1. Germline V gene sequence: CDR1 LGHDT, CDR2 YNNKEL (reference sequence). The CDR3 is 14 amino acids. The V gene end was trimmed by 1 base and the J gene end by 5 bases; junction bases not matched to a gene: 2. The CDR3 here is CASSQGDSRNTIYF. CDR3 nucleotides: TGTGCCAGCAGCCAAGGGGACAGTCGAAACACCATATATTTT.

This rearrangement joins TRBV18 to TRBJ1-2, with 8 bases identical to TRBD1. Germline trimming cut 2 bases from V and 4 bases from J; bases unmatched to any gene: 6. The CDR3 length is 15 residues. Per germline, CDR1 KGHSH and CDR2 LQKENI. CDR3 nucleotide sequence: TGTGCCAGCTCACCAAGCCAGGGGGCGGCCTATGGCTACACCTTC. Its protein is CASSPSQGAAYGYTF.

In DNA, the CDR3 is TGTGCCAGCAGAAACAAAGGGGGATGGAAGACCCAGTACTTC. This encodes CASRNKGGWKTQYF. This chain connects TRBV6-5 to TRBJ2-5, with TRBD1 as a possible D gene (6 bases). Germline-derived CDR1 and CDR2 are MNHEY and SVGAGI. The CDR3 has 14 amino acids. The V and J ends lost 6 bases and 6 bases respectively, with 17 bases between them.